The next 11 T cell receptor beta chains were all read from a single sample in a study of technical replicates of blood from four donors. Clones were read by immunoSEQ multiplex PCR, and TCRdb kept only the in-frame ones, dropping some. Among about 79,000 clones listed, 90% to 95% were seen once. The sequenced sample was T cells isolated from PBMCs. These receptors all come from a human donor in good health.

The V and J genes are TRBV19 and TRBJ2-1; 8 nucleotides match TRBD2. The CDR3 runs 16 residues. Trimming cost V 3 bases and J 2 bases; bases outside gene matches: 6. CDR1 and CDR2 (germline): LNHDA, SQIVND (reference sequence). The CDR3, as DNA: TGTGCCAGTAGTATCTTCGGGGGGGGGACCTACAATGAGCAGTTCTTC. It is translated as CASSIFGGGTYNEQFF. Drawing the rest from reference TRBV19 and TRBJ2-1, the complete variable domain is DGGITQSPKYLFRKEGQNVTLSCEQNLNHDAMYWYRQDPGQGLRLIYYSQIVNDFQKGDIAEGYSVSREKKESFPLTVTSAQKNPTAFYLCASSIFGGGTYNEQFFGPGTRLTVL.

The chain has TRBV2 and TRBJ2-1; TRBD2 might be the D (5 bases). The CDR3 has 17 residues. Trimming removed 2 bases at V and 3 bases at J, with 17 bases between. Germline CDR1 reads SNHLY; CDR2 reads FYNNEI. The CDR3 region is CASSENPSGRDYNEQFF. As DNA, the CDR3 is TGTGCCAGCAGTGAAAACCCAAGCGGTCGGGACTACAATGAGCAGTTCTTC.

This sequence joins TRBV25-1 and TRBJ2-5; 14 nucleotides align to TRBD2. V shed 5 bases and J 5 bases; nucleotides not matched to a gene: 4. The CDR3 covers 15 residues. Germline CDR1 is MGHDK and CDR2 is SYGVNS. CDR3 sequence: CASSRGTSGSETQYF. The CDR3, as DNA: TGTGCCAGCAGTAGGGGGACTAGCGGGAGTGAGACCCAGTACTTC. Complete variable domain (other parts from reference TRBV25-1 and TRBJ2-5): EADIYQTPRYLVIGTGKKITLECSQTMGHDKMYWYQQDPGMELHLIHYSYGVNSTEKGDLSSESTVSRIRTEHFPLTLESARPSHTSQYLCASSRGTSGSETQYFGPGTRLLVL.

The V and J genes are TRBV27 and TRBJ2-1; TRBD1 might be the D (5 bases). Trimming took 6 bases from V and 4 from J, leaving 19 bases between them. This CDR3 spans 16 amino acids. CDR1 and CDR2 (germline): MNHEY, SMNVEV (reference sequence). For the CDR3, the DNA is TGTGCCAGCAGCCCTCCTATGGCAGGGCGATACAATGAGCAGTTCTTC. This translates into CASSPPMAGRYNEQFF.

This clone turned up a few times. V and J are TRBV4-1 and TRBJ2-7; 9 positions agree with TRBD2. The length of the CDR3 is 14 residues. V shed 8 bases and J 0 bases; nucleotides not matched to a gene: 5. Per germline, CDR1 MGHRA and CDR2 YSYEKL. CDR3 sequence (DNA): TGCGCCAGCGGGAGGACTAGCGACTCCTACGAGCAGTACTTC. Amino acids: CASGRTSDSYEQYF.

This chain joins TRBV28 and TRBJ1-1; TRBD1 aligns across 7 bases. Germline lookup yields CDR1 MDHEN and CDR2 SYDVKM. Trimming took 3 bases from V and 13 from J; bases not matched to a gene: 8. CDR3 length: 12 residues. The CDR3 region is CASSLDRPHVFF. The CDR3 DNA sequence: TGTGCCAGCAGTTTGGACAGGCCGCACGTTTTCTTT.

This sequence joins TRBV2 and TRBJ2-1; no definite D call. Trimming took off 1 base at V and 7 bases at J, with 8 bases between the two ends. The germline V gene has CDR1 SNHLY and CDR2 FYNNEI. This CDR3 is 13 amino acids long. The CDR3 nucleotides are TGTGCCAGCAGTGAAGAAAGGAGTAATGAGCAGTTCTTC. As protein: CASSEERSNEQFF.

The chain links TRBV7-9 to TRBJ2-7; D is perhaps TRBD1 (6 bases). The CDR3 sequence is 14 residues long. In germline, CDR1 is SEHNR, CDR2 FQNEAQ (reference sequence). V lost 1 base and J lost 3, with 10 bases in between. The CDR3 DNA sequence: TGTGCCAGCAGCTTAGGGACAGTGATCTACGAGCAGTACTTC. Translating it yields CASSLGTVIYEQYF.

The rearrangement uses TRBV5-1 and TRBJ2-5; the D gene is possibly TRBD2 (5 bases). The CDR3 contains 14 residues. The germline V gene has CDR1 SGHRS and CDR2 YFSETQ. V lost 0 bases and J 4 bases, leaving 10 bases between the germline ends. In DNA, the CDR3 is TGCGCCAGCAGCTTGGCCGGGATCGGAGAGACCCAGTACTTC. Amino acids: CASSLAGIGETQYF.

The chain uses TRBV4-1 and TRBJ2-7; perhaps TRBD2 as D (6 bases). The CDR3 spans 16 residues. Germline V gene data show CDR1 as MGHRA and CDR2 as YSYEKL. Trimming took off 3 bases at V and 2 bases at J, with 17 bases between the two ends. The CDR3 sequence: CASSQPWEVLTYEQYF. The CDR3 DNA reads as TGCGCCAGCAGCCAGCCCTGGGAGGTCTTGACCTACGAGCAGTACTTC.

This sequence joins TRBV4-1 and TRBJ2-7, with 11 positions matching TRBD2. V dropped 1 base and J dropped 6; count of bases not matched to a gene: 14. Germline V gene data show CDR1 as MGHRA and CDR2 as YSYEKL. The CDR3 has 18 amino acids. The DNA of the CDR3 is TGCGCCAGCAGCCAAGGAATTGGCACTAGCGGGAGTAGCGGCGAGCAGTACTTC. This sequence encodes CASSQGIGTSGSSGEQYF.